These T cell receptor beta chains were read from a single sample in a study of T cell responses to AZD1222 COVID-19 vaccine. Produced via immunoSEQ multiplex PCR; TCRdb's table is partial and in-frame only. The sample includes 150,000 or so clones, about 90% of them seen just once. This specimen consisted of peripheral blood, obtained 28 days after the second AZD1222 dose. The receptors shown here come from an adult who received the AZD1222 COVID-19 vaccine. CDR3s include the opening cysteine and the closing phenylalanine or tryptophan. The D gene is left open where the match is weak. The listing skips clone size in some rows; elsewhere it reads once, few, many or a size class.

clone_size	j_call	v_call	d_call	cdr3_aa	cdr3_nt
.	TRBJ1-2	TRBV6-5	TRBD1	CASSYLTGGNGYTF	TGTGCCAGCAGTTACCTGACAGGGGGCAATGGCTACACCTTC
.	TRBJ1-4	TRBV7-2	.	CASSLFPLRGSMNEKLFF	TGTGCCAGCAGCTTATTTCCGCTTCGTGGGAGCATGAATGAAAAACTGTTTTTT
.	TRBJ2-7	TRBV20-1	TRBD2	CSASAGGYEQYF	TGCAGTGCTAGTGCGGGGGGCTACGAGCAGTACTTC
.	TRBJ2-3	TRBV7-8	TRBD1	CASSLTGGITDTQYF	TGTGCCAGCAGCTTAACAGGGGGGATCACAGATACGCAGTATTTT
.	TRBJ2-1	TRBV25-1	TRBD1	CASSTGQGLYNEQFF	TGTGCCAGCAGTACCGGACAGGGCCTTTACAATGAGCAGTTCTTC
.	TRBJ2-5	TRBV30	TRBD1	CAWSQGERTQYF	TGTGCCTGGAGTCAGGGGGAGCGGACCCAGTACTTC
.	TRBJ1-5	TRBV7-2	TRBD1	CASSLARDRGLRGSNQPQHF	TGTGCCAGCAGCTTAGCGAGGGACAGGGGGCTCCGGGGAAGCAATCAGCCCCAGCATTTT
.	TRBJ2-1	TRBV5-4	.	CASSPPQLFSGRKSYNEQFF	TGTGCCAGCAGCCCACCCCAGCTCTTCAGCGGGCGTAAATCCTACAATGAGCAGTTCTTC
.	TRBJ1-1	TRBV5-4	.	CASSLAPRGQVNTEAFF	TGTGCCAGCAGCTTGGCCCCCCGGGGACAAGTAAACACTGAAGCTTTCTTT
few	TRBJ2-1	TRBV7-2	.	CASSPQGGSYNEQFF	TGTGCCAGCAGCCCCCAGGGAGGCTCCTACAATGAGCAGTTCTTC
.	TRBJ2-7	TRBV7-9	TRBD1	CASSQGTEKIYEQYF	TGTGCCAGCAGCCAAGGGACAGAAAAAATCTACGAGCAGTACTTC
.	TRBJ1-2	TRBV7-9	.	CASSLLFQGGYGYTF	TGTGCCAGCAGCTTATTGTTTCAGGGAGGCTATGGCTACACCTTC
once	TRBJ1-2	TRBV11-2	TRBD1	CASSFGQGAYGYTF	TGTGCCAGCAGCTTCGGACAGGGAGCCTATGGCTACACCTTC
.	TRBJ2-2	TRBV27	TRBD1	CASRPGQGVGELFF	TGTGCCAGCAGACCAGGACAGGGCGTAGGGGAGCTGTTTTTT
.	TRBJ1-5	TRBV15	.	CATYAGGGQPQHF	TGTGCCACTTACGCGGGGGGAGGGCAGCCCCAGCATTTT
.	TRBJ1-3	TRBV30	TRBD1	CACSGGSGNTIYF	TGTGCCTGTTCAGGGGGGTCTGGAAACACCATATATTTT
.	TRBJ2-1	TRBV9	TRBD2	CASSAGSGSGSEQFF	TGTGCCAGCAGCGCCGGTAGCGGGAGTGGCAGTGAGCAGTTCTTC
.	TRBJ2-7	TRBV27	TRBD2	CASAGPWTSGRYEQYF	TGTGCCAGCGCGGGCCCCTGGACTAGCGGGAGGTACGAGCAGTACTTC
.	TRBJ2-7	TRBV11-2	TRBD1	CASSQIGTGQGYEQYF	TGTGCCAGCAGCCAAATAGGGACGGGACAGGGATACGAGCAGTACTTC
.	TRBJ1-1	TRBV30	.	CAWKQNMNTEAFF	TGTGCCTGGAAACAGAATATGAACACTGAAGCTTTCTTT
.	TRBJ1-1	TRBV15	.	CATSSNRRGGAKRTEAFF	TGTGCCACCAGCTCCAACCGAAGGGGGGGCGCGAAAAGGACTGAAGCTTTCTTT
.	TRBJ2-1	TRBV4-1	.	CASSQEGLALNYNEQFF	TGCGCCAGCAGCCAAGAAGGCCTAGCGCTAAACTACAATGAGCAGTTCTTC
.	TRBJ2-1	TRBV6-5	TRBD2	CASSPSGGYRNEQFF	TGTGCCAGCAGTCCTAGCGGGGGCTACCGTAATGAGCAGTTCTTC
.	TRBJ1-1	TRBV9	.	CASSALQGMSRAFF	TGTGCCAGCAGCGCGCTGCAGGGGATGAGTCGGGCTTTCTTT
few	TRBJ2-5	TRBV19	TRBD1	CASSRQGTETQYF	TGTGCCAGTAGTCGACAGGGGACAGAGACCCAGTACTTC
.	TRBJ2-7	TRBV4-3	.	CASSQSLRGGHTYEQYF	TGCGCCAGCAGCCAATCCCTCCGCGGGGGACATACCTACGAGCAGTACTTC
.	TRBJ1-2	TRBV5-1	.	CASSPTGDYGYTF	TGCGCCAGCAGCCCGACGGGGGACTATGGCTACACCTTC
.	TRBJ1-1	TRBV5-6	.	CASSSGMNTEAFF	TGTGCCAGCAGCTCTGGGATGAACACTGAAGCTTTCTTT
.	TRBJ2-3	TRBV12-3/TRBV12-4	.	CASQTGDTDTQYF	TGTGCCAGCCAAACAGGCGACACAGATACGCAGTATTTT
.	TRBJ1-5	TRBV20-1	.	CSASEGIRNQPQHF	TGCAGTGCTAGTGAGGGTATCCGCAATCAGCCCCAGCATTTT
.	TRBJ2-7	TRBV21-1	.	CASSPEGREQYF	TGTGCCAGCAGCCCTGAAGGACGCGAGCAGTACTTC
.	TRBJ1-4	TRBV7-2	.	CASSPGTNNEKLFF	TGTGCCAGCAGCCCCGGGACAAATAATGAAAAACTGTTTTTT
once	TRBJ1-2	TRBV9	TRBD1	CASSGETGVGYGYTF	TGTGCCAGCAGCGGAGAGACAGGGGTAGGCTATGGCTACACCTTC
.	TRBJ1-5	TRBV27	TRBD1	CASSLWRGRGSNQPQHF	TGTGCCAGCAGTTTATGGAGGGGGCGCGGTAGCAATCAGCCCCAGCATTTT
.	TRBJ1-6	TRBV6-1	.	CASSVRAYITSYNSPLHF	TGTGCCAGCAGTGTTAGGGCCTACATAACCTCCTATAATTCACCCCTCCACTTT
.	TRBJ1-2	TRBV5-1	.	CASSLARGRNYGYTF	TGCGCCAGCAGCTTGGCCCGCGGGAGAAACTATGGCTACACCTTC
.	TRBJ2-5	TRBV7-7	.	CASSLGPRGGGETQYF	TGTGCCAGCAGCTTAGGCCCCCGGGGAGGAGGGGAGACCCAGTACTTC
.	TRBJ1-2	TRBV28	.	CASGFYGYTF	TGTGCCAGCGGCTTTTATGGCTACACCTTC
.	TRBJ1-4	TRBV19	.	CASSDSTNEKLFF	TGTGCCAGTAGTGACTCAACTAATGAAAAACTGTTTTTT
.	TRBJ1-2	TRBV29-1	.	CSVAGYTF	TGCAGCGTTGCAGGCTACACCTTC
.	TRBJ2-2	TRBV3-1/TRBV3-2	TRBD2	CASSQKRDLAGGWTGELFF	TGTGCCAGCAGCCAAAAACGGGACCTAGCGGGAGGTTGGACCGGGGAGCTGTTTTTT
.	TRBJ1-2	TRBV19	.	CASSIASALGGYTF	TGTGCCAGTAGTATAGCATCAGCGCTGGGTGGCTACACCTTC
.	TRBJ2-1	TRBV11-2	.	CASSLRLANEQFF	TGTGCCAGCAGCTTACGGCTTGCCAATGAGCAGTTCTTC
.	TRBJ2-7	TRBV7-9	TRBD2	CASSRGLAGGTYEQYF	TGTGCCAGCAGCCGAGGACTAGCGGGAGGCACCTACGAGCAGTACTTC
.	TRBJ1-2	TRBV23-1	TRBD1	CASSLGQGESGYTF	TGCGCCAGCAGTCTGGGACAGGGGGAATCGGGCTACACCTTC
once	TRBJ1-1	TRBV5-4	.	CASSLETNTEAFF	TGTGCCAGCAGCTTGGAGACGAACACTGAAGCTTTCTTT
.	TRBJ2-5	TRBV7-2	.	CASSSRQEETQYF	TGTGCCAGCAGCTCAAGACAAGAAGAGACCCAGTACTTC
.	TRBJ1-5	TRBV6-5	.	CASVIEMDSNQPQHF	TGTGCCAGCGTAATAGAAATGGATAGCAATCAGCCCCAGCATTTT
once	TRBJ2-7	TRBV7-9	TRBD1	CASSLAPRDSSYEQYF	TGTGCCAGCAGCTTAGCTCCCCGGGACAGCTCCTACGAGCAGTACTTC
.	TRBJ1-3	TRBV28	TRBD1	CASAQGGTGGNTIYF	TGTGCCAGCGCACAAGGCGGGACAGGGGGAAACACCATATATTTT
once	TRBJ2-2	TRBV3-1/TRBV3-2	.	CASSPGRAVTGELFF	TGTGCCAGCAGCCCCGGCCGGGCCGTCACCGGGGAGCTGTTTTTT